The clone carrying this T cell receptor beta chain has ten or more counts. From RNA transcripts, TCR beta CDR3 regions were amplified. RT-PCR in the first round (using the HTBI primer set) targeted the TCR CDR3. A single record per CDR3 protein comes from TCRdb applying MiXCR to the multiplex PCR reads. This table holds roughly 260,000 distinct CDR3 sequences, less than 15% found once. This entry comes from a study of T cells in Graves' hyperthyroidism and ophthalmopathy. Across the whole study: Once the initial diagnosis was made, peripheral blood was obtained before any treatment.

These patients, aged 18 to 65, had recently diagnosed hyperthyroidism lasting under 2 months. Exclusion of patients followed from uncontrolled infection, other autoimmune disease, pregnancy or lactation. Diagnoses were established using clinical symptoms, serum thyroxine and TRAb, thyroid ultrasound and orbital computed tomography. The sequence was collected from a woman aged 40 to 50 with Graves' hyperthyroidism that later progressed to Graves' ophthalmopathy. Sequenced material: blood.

The CDR3 DNA is TGTGCCAGCACCCAACTAGCGGGAGGGTACCAAGAGACCCAGTACTTC. As protein: CASTQLAGGYQETQYF. The chain carries TRBV2 and TRBJ2-5; TRBD2 agrees at 13 bases. J lost 0 bases, V lost 7 bases, and 5 bases had no gene match. Germline CDR1 and CDR2: SNHLY and FYNNEI. CDR3 length: 16 amino acids.